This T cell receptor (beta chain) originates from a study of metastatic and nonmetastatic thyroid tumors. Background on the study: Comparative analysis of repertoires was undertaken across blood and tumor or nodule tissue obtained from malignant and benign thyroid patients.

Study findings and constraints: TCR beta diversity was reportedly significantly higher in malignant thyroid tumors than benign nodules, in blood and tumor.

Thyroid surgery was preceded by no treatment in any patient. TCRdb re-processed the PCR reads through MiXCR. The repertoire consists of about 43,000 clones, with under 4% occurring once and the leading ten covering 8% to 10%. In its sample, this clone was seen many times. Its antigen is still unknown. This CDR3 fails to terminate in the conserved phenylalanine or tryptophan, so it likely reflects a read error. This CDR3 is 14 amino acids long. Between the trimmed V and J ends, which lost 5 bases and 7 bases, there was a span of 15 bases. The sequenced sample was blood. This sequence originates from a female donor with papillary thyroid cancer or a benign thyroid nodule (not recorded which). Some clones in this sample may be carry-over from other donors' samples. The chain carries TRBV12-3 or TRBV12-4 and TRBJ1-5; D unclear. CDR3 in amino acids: CASSLGRESQPQHL. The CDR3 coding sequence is TGTGCCAGCAGTCTCGGACGGGAATCCCAGCCCCAGCATCTT.